Listed here are 7 T cell receptor beta chains from one sample, sequenced in a study of vaccination and CD4 T cells after COVID-19. Which antigens these TCRs recognize remains unknown. Oncomine TCR Beta short-read sequencing was applied to DNA from cultured CD4+ T cells. TCRdb re-called the PCR reads with MiXCR, one entry per CDR3 protein. Of tens of thousands of distinct CDR3 sequences in the sample, around 62% were seen once. Treatment given: approximately nine-day PBMC culture with coronavirus spike peptide pools or control peptides (ViraFEST assay). Sample: CD4+ T cells from blood, cultured in vitro. Source of these receptors: a human donor who had recovered from COVID-19.

A few counts support this clonotype. The rearrangement uses TRBV21-1 and TRBJ2-7. TRBV21-1 is reported as a pseudogene. The CDR3 has 15 residues. The CDR3 DNA follows: TGTGCCAGCAGCAAAGGTAGGGAGAGCTCCTACGAGCAGTACTTC. Amino acids: CASSKGRESSYEQYF.

The chain has TRBV7-9 and TRBJ1-2; 7 bases match TRBD1. Germline assignment: CDR1 SEHNR and CDR2 FQNEAQ (reference sequence). The CDR3 sequence is 13 residues long. Losses at the gene ends were 7 bases for V and 8 bases for J; bases not matched to a gene: 10. The CDR3 loop is CASTRPGGDGYTF. The CDR3 bases are TGTGCCAGCACCCGACCAGGGGGAGACGGCTACACCTTC.

The chain uses TRBV10-3 and TRBJ1-6, with unresolved D. In germline, CDR1 is ENHRY, CDR2 SYGVKD. V was trimmed by 2 bases and J by 7 bases, leaving 3 bases between them. The CDR3 length is 12 residues. CDR3 nucleotide sequence: TGTGCCATCAGTGAGGCGAATTCACCCCTCCACTTT. Translation gives CAISEANSPLHF.

The J gene is TRBJ1-1, the V gene TRBV19, with D unclear. The CDR3 extends over 15 amino acids. The V end was cut by 7 bases, the J end by 4 bases, with 19 bases between. Germline V gene data show CDR1 as LNHDA and CDR2 as SQIVND (reference sequence). CDR3 sequence: CASIPPSPVGTEAFF. The CDR3 DNA reads as TGTGCCAGTATCCCTCCAAGCCCGGTAGGCACTGAAGCTTTCTTT.

The V gene is TRBV6-2 or TRBV6-3, the J gene TRBJ1-4, with no clear D. The CDR3 spans 13 residues. Trimming pared 2 bases from V and 3 bases from J, leaving 4 bases between. Germline lookup yields CDR1 MNHEY and CDR2 SVGEGT. The CDR3 nucleotides are TGTGCCAGCAGTTACAGGTCTAATGAAAAACTGTTTTTT. It is translated as CASSYRSNEKLFF.

CDR3: CASSIKETQYF. CDR3 sequence (DNA): TGTGCCAGCAGTATTAAAGAGACCCAGTACTTC. V gene TRBV6-2 or TRBV6-3 combines with J gene TRBJ2-5; the D is unclear. Trimming left V 5 bases short and J 3 bases short, with 4 bases between. Looked up from germline, CDR1 is MNHEY and CDR2 is SVGEGT. This CDR3 contains 11 residues.

The CDR3 reads CASSLSNLGELFF. As DNA, the CDR3 is TGTGCCAGCAGTTTATCGAACCTGGGGGAGCTGTTTTTT. This rearrangement joins TRBV27 to TRBJ2-2; D gene unclear. The CDR3 runs 13 residues. Trimming removed 0 bases from V and 8 bases from J, with 7 bases in between. Germline CDR1 and CDR2: MNHEY and SMNVEV (reference sequence).